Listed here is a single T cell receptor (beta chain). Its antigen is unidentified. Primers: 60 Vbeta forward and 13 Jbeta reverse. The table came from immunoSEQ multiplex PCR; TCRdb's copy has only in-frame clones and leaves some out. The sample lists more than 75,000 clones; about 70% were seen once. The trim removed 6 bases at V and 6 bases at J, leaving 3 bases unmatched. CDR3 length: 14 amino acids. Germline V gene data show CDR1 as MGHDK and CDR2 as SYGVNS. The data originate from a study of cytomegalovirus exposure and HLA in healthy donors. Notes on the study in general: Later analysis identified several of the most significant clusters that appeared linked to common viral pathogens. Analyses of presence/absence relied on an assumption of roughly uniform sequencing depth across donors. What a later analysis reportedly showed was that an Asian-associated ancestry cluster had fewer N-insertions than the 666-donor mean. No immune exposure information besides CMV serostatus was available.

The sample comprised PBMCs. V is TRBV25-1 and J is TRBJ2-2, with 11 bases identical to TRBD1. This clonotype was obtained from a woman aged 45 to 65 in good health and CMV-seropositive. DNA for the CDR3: TGTGCCAGCAGATGGACAGGGGGCTCCGGGGAGCTGTTTTTT. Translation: CASRWTGGSGELFF.